The 27 T cell receptor beta chains below were found in one sample sequenced in a study of control samples from healthy donors and cancer patients. The data were produced by immunoSEQ multiplex PCR, yet TCRdb's version contains in-frame clones alone and is incomplete. In the table there are around 140,000 clones, about 91% of which are singletons. Specimen: blood. These receptors originate from a man younger than 45 in good health.

This chain connects TRBV28 to TRBJ1-5; the D gene is possibly TRBD1 (5 bases). CDR3 size: 16 residues. The V and J ends lost 6 bases and 7 bases respectively, with 22 bases between them. CDR1 MDHEN and CDR2 SYDVKM come from the germline V gene. This chain's CDR3 is CASRVERGRNRQPQHF. In DNA, the CDR3 is TGTGCCAGCAGGGTTGAGCGGGGCAGGAATCGACAGCCCCAGCATTTT.

The chain is built from TRBV6-5 and TRBJ2-7; 7 nucleotides line up with TRBD1. This CDR3 has 14 amino acids. Germline values: CDR1 MNHEY, CDR2 SVGAGI. The ends lost 5 bases at V and 2 bases at J; junction bases unmatched: 6. The CDR3 DNA follows: TGTGCCAGCAGTCAGACAGGGTACCCCTACGAGCAGTACTTC. This sequence encodes CASSQTGYPYEQYF.

V usage is TRBV19 and J usage is TRBJ1-5, with TRBD1 matching over 8 bases. There are 16 residues in the CDR3. The V gene's germline CDR1 is LNHDA and CDR2 SQIVND (reference sequence). J was trimmed by 2 bases and V by 6 bases; bases with no gene match: 9. CDR3 sequence: CASRRSGTGGNQPQHF. The CDR3 nucleotides read TGTGCCAGTAGGCGTTCCGGGACAGGTGGCAATCAGCCCCAGCATTTT.

V gene TRBV5-6 combines with J gene TRBJ2-3; D is unclear. Looked up from germline, CDR1 is SGHDT and CDR2 is YYEEEE. V gave up 0 bases and J gave up 0 bases, with 8 bases separating them. The CDR3 is 15 residues long. CDR3 nucleotides: TGTGCCAGCAGCTTGGGACGGTTTAGCACAGATACGCAGTATTTT. Its translation: CASSLGRFSTDTQYF.

The sample holds one count of this clone. The chain carries TRBV10-3 and TRBJ2-3; perhaps TRBD2 as D (6 bases). Germline V gene data show CDR1 as ENHRY and CDR2 as SYGVKD. CDR3 length equals 13 residues. V was cut by 8 bases and J by 2 bases, with 11 bases left in between. DNA for the CDR3: TGTGCCATCGCGTCGGGGGTCACAGATACGCAGTATTTT. This gives the protein CAIASGVTDTQYF.

The chain has TRBV7-6 and TRBJ2-3; D is possibly TRBD2 (6 bases). This CDR3 is built from 16 residues. CDR1 is SGHVS, CDR2 FNYEAQ, per germline. The V gene lost 1 base and the J gene lost 0 bases, with 11 bases spanning the gap. The CDR3 sequence: CASSLGGAGSTDTQYF. CDR3 sequence (DNA): TGTGCCAGCAGCTTAGGCGGGGCGGGTAGCACAGATACGCAGTATTTT. The full variable domain, rest sourced from reference TRBV7-6 and TRBJ2-3, is GAGVSQSPRYKVTKRGQDVALRCDPISGHVSLYWYRQALGQGPEFLTYFNYEAQQDKSGLPNDRFSAERPEGSISTLTIQRTEQRDSAMYRCASSLGGAGSTDTQYFGPGTRLTVL.

This clone was seen once. This rearrangement joins TRBV27 to TRBJ1-4; D might be TRBD1 (6 bases). Deletions cut 7 bases from V and 8 bases from J, with 14 bases between. The germline CDR1 and CDR2 sequences are MNHEY and SMNVEV (reference sequence). The CDR3 runs 13 residues. Here the CDR3 DNA reads TGTGCCAGCAAGAAACAGGGAAGCGAAAAACTGTTTTTT. It codes for CASKKQGSEKLFF.

The chain recombines TRBV24-1 with TRBJ2-7; no reliable D call. This CDR3 has 14 amino acids. The germline V gene has CDR1 KGHDR and CDR2 SFDVKD. Trimming took 1 base from V and 3 from J, leaving 9 bases between them. Here the CDR3 reads CATSDFGSFYEQYF. Here the CDR3 DNA reads TGTGCCACCAGTGATTTTGGCAGTTTCTACGAGCAGTACTTC.

A single count supports this clone. In the same sample, other DNA sequences code for this CDR3. The chain couples TRBV5-1 to TRBJ1-4; D is unclear. The CDR3 loop spans 14 amino acids. From germline, CDR1 is SGHRS and CDR2 YFSETQ. Trimming left V 0 bases short and J 3 bases short, with 6 bases between. The DNA of the CDR3 is TGCGCCAGCAGCTTGGTGGGATCTAATGAAAAACTGTTTTTT. It encodes CASSLVGSNEKLFF.

The chain has TRBV30 and TRBJ1-1, with 9 bases lining up with TRBD1. This CDR3 comprises 14 residues. Germline values: CDR1 GTSNPN, CDR2 SVGIG (reference sequence). The J segment lost 1 base and the V segment lost 1 base, leaving 1 base of the junction unmatched. CDR3 DNA: TGTGCCTGGAGTGGGGGACAGGGGAACACTGAAGCTTTCTTT. Protein product: CAWSGGQGNTEAFF.

This clone was seen just once. The chain links TRBV27 to TRBJ1-5, with TRBD1 identical over 7 bases. In germline, CDR1 is MNHEY, CDR2 SMNVEV (reference sequence). CDR3 size: 14 residues. J was trimmed by 2 bases and V by 6 bases; bases with no gene match: 4. In nucleotides, the CDR3 is TGTGCCAGCAGGGACGGACAGGGCAATCAGCCCCAGCATTTT. As protein: CASRDGQGNQPQHF.

V and J are TRBV7-2 and TRBJ1-2; weak D call: TRBD1 (6 bases). CDR1 is SGHTA, CDR2 FQGNSA, per germline. The CDR3 contains 15 residues. V dropped 4 bases and J dropped 4 bases, with 16 bases sitting between them. As DNA, the CDR3 is TGTGCCAGCAGCTCGGATACAGGGTACCGCTATGGCTACACCTTC. Encoded protein: CASSSDTGYRYGYTF.

The J gene is TRBJ1-1, the V gene TRBV21-1; the DNA was not used to check the table's D call, TRBD1. TRBV21-1 is termed a pseudogene. The CDR3 contains 15 residues. The DNA of the CDR3 is TGTGCCAGCAGCGAGAGACAGGGCAGAGGGACTGAAGCTTTCTTT. Its translation: CASSERQGRGTEAFF.

This clone came up once. This chain connects TRBV12-5 to TRBJ2-2; D ambiguous. Germline V gives CDR1 LGHNT, CDR2 FRNRAP. Trimming cost V 1 base and J 9 bases, with 12 bases left between them. CDR3 size: 14 residues. The CDR3 protein is CASGLEGIHRELFF. Written as DNA, the CDR3 is TGTGCTAGTGGTTTGGAAGGGATCCACCGGGAGCTGTTTTTT.

V and J are TRBV13 and TRBJ2-7; the D is unclear. CDR3 length: 13 residues. CDR1 is PRHDT, CDR2 FYEKMQ, per germline (reference sequence). Trimming removed 5 bases from V and 7 bases from J, with 15 bases in between. The CDR3 loop reads CASSPPSSGEQYF. The DNA of the CDR3 is TGTGCCAGCAGCCCTCCGTCATCTGGGGAGCAGTACTTC.

The J gene is TRBJ1-6, the V gene TRBV25-1, with unresolved D. Trimming took 1 base from V and 5 from J, leaving 6 bases between them. This CDR3 has 14 amino acids. The germline gives CDR1 MGHDK, CDR2 SYGVNS. This CDR3 is CASSESSHNSPLHF. In nucleotides, the CDR3 is TGTGCCAGCAGTGAATCGAGCCATAATTCACCCCTCCACTTT.

The V gene is TRBV28, the J gene TRBJ2-2; 7 bases map to TRBD1. There are 18 residues in the CDR3. The V and J ends lost 3 bases and 4 bases, in that order; junction bases with no gene match: 14. CDR1 is MDHEN, CDR2 SYDVKM, per germline. The CDR3 bases are TGTGCCAGCAGTTTCACCGCAGGACAGGCGCCCAGCACCGGGGAGCTGTTTTTT. Its translation: CASSFTAGQAPSTGELFF.

The chain joins TRBV27 to TRBJ1-5; D is possibly TRBD1 (5 bases). Trimming stripped 4 bases from V and 4 bases from J, with 14 bases between. Germline V gene lookup returns CDR1 MNHEY and CDR2 SMNVEV (reference sequence). CDR3 size: 15 residues. CDR3 protein: CASSSSGRGNQPQHF. In nucleotides, the CDR3 is TGTGCCAGCAGTTCCTCAGGGAGGGGAAATCAGCCCCAGCATTTT.

The CDR3 is CASSFLPQSGTEAFF. CDR3 nucleotides: TGTGCCAGCAGTTTTCTCCCCCAATCGGGTACTGAAGCTTTCTTT. The V gene is TRBV28, the J gene TRBJ1-1; D gene uncertain. Germline lookup yields CDR1 MDHEN and CDR2 SYDVKM. This CDR3 is 15 amino acids long. V was pared by 3 bases and J by 5 bases, with 16 bases between.

This clone occurred once. The V call is TRBV7-8, the J call TRBJ2-7; D might be TRBD1 (5 bases). Germline assignment: CDR1 SGHVS and CDR2 FQNEAQ. V lost 0 bases, J lost 0 bases, and 9 bases lay in between. This CDR3 is 15 amino acids long. The CDR3 DNA follows: TGTGCCAGCAGCTTAGCGGCAGGGATCTCCTACGAGCAGTACTTC. Amino acids: CASSLAAGISYEQYF.

This rearrangement joins TRBV28 to TRBJ2-7, with D unclear. The CDR3 sequence is 16 residues long. V was trimmed by 3 bases and J by 1 base, leaving 16 bases between them. The germline V gene has CDR1 MDHEN and CDR2 SYDVKM. CDR3 sequence: CASSLLRGWGSYEQYF. The CDR3 region has the DNA TGTGCCAGCAGTTTGCTTCGAGGTTGGGGATCCTACGAGCAGTACTTC.

V is TRBV7-3 and J is TRBJ1-1; D gene unclear. The CDR3 has 15 residues. CDR1 SGHTA and CDR2 FQGTGA come from the germline V gene. V lost 0 bases to trimming and J lost 0 bases, with 8 bases between them. DNA for the CDR3: TGTGCCAGCAGCTTAACAGGTGGGGTGAACACTGAAGCTTTCTTT. It yields the protein CASSLTGGVNTEAFF.

This clone came up once. The V call is TRBV5-1, the J call TRBJ2-3; D call uncertain. CDR1 is SGHRS, CDR2 YFSETQ, per germline. This CDR3 contains 15 residues. Trimming took off 0 bases at V and 3 bases at J, with 11 bases between the two ends. The CDR3 DNA sequence: TGCGCCAGCAGCTTGGCGGGTGTTATAACAGATACGCAGTATTTT. Translation: CASSLAGVITDTQYF. Drawing the rest from reference TRBV5-1 and TRBJ2-3, the complete variable domain is KAGVTQTPRYLIKTRGQQVTLSCSPISGHRSVSWYQQTPGQGLQFLFEYFSETQRNKGNFPGRFSGRQFSNSRSEMNVSTLELGDSALYLCASSLAGVITDTQYFGPGTRLTVL.

The rearrangement links TRBV11-2 to TRBJ2-7; D is perhaps TRBD1 or TRBD2 (5 bases each). V was shortened by 2 bases and J by 7 bases, with 9 bases between the two germline ends. Germline loops: CDR1 SGHAT, CDR2 FQNNGV. CDR3 length equals 12 residues. The CDR3 DNA follows: TGTGCCAGCAGCTTATTTGGGGGAGAGCAGTACTTC. This sequence encodes CASSLFGGEQYF.

This chain links TRBV11-2 with TRBJ2-7, with D possibly matching TRBD2 (5 bases). The V gene's germline CDR1 is SGHAT and CDR2 FQNNGV. Trimming stripped 1 base from V and 5 bases from J, with 15 bases between. The CDR3 runs to 15 residues. CDR3 bases: TGTGCCAGCAGCTTAGGTCGAGGGTTTGGAGACGAGCAGTACTTC. Translated: CASSLGRGFGDEQYF. The full variable domain, its missing parts supplied by reference TRBV11-2 and TRBJ2-7, is EAGVAQSPRYKIIEKRQSVAFWCNPISGHATLYWYQQILGQGPKLLIQFQNNGVVDDSQLPKDRFSAERLKGVDSTLKIQPAKLEDSAVYLCASSLGRGFGDEQYFGPGTRLTVT.

In this sample, this clone turned up once. The chain recombines TRBV6-7 with TRBJ1-3; no clear D. TRBV6-7 is an ORF, with its function uncertain. The CDR3 loop spans 16 amino acids. Trimming cost V 0 bases and J 1 base, with 10 bases left between them. The CDR3 DNA follows: TGTGCCAGCAGTTACTCATTCAGGCCTTCTGGAAACACCATATATTTT. Its protein product is CASSYSFRPSGNTIYF.

The V and J genes are TRBV3-1 (or the pseudogene TRBV3-2) and TRBJ2-3; D may correspond to TRBD1 or TRBD2 (5 bases each). The length of the CDR3 is 15 residues. V was shortened by 8 bases and J by 6 bases, with 21 bases between the two germline ends. The germline CDR1 and CDR2 sequences are LGHDT and YNNKEL (reference sequence). In DNA, the CDR3 is TGTGCCAGCCAGAGGGCTCAAGCGTGGGACGATACGCAGTATTTT. Amino acid sequence: CASQRAQAWDDTQYF.